These 3 T cell receptor beta chains were all obtained from the same sample, sequenced in a study of blood T cell repertoires in COVID-19. The assay was immunoSEQ multiplex PCR, and TCRdb's table has in-frame clones only and misses some. The sample gives 14,000 or so clones, around three quarters of which show up once; 7.5% to 10% is in the top ten. The sequencing sample was made of peripheral blood. Every receptor here comes from a man aged 65 to 85 with acute or convalescent COVID-19.

This clone was found a few times. The chain carries TRBV29-1 and TRBJ1-1; a possible D gene is TRBD1 (5 bases). Trimming left V 5 bases short and J 0 bases short, with 19 bases between. This CDR3 region has 16 residues. CDR1 SQVTM and CDR2 ANQGSEA come from the germline V gene. CDR3 nucleotide sequence: TGCAGCGTTCTGGGGCGCGTCGAATCTATGAACACTGAAGCTTTCTTT. Its protein is CSVLGRVESMNTEAFF. Looking up the rest from reference TRBV29-1 and TRBJ1-1 gives the full variable domain: SAVISQKPSRDICQRGTSLTIQCQVDSQVTMMFWYRQQPGQSLTLIATANQGSEATYESGFVIDKFPISRPNLTFSTLTVSNMSPEDSSIYLCSVLGRVESMNTEAFFGQGTRLTVV.

This clone appeared a few times. The chain recombines TRBV6-5 with TRBJ1-3; D unclear. The CDR3 is 15 residues long. Trimming pared 2 bases from V and 7 bases from J, leaving 15 bases between. Per the germline V gene, CDR1 is MNHEY and CDR2 is SVGAGI. CDR3 protein: CASSYGSDNSNTIYF. CDR3 nucleotides: TGTGCCAGCAGTTACGGGAGCGACAATTCGAACACCATATATTTT.

The chain employs TRBV19 and TRBJ2-7; TRBD1 is a possible D gene (5 bases). Between the trimmed V and J ends, which lost 0 bases and 0 bases, there was a span of 21 bases. CDR3 length: 19 residues. From germline, CDR1 is LNHDA and CDR2 SQIVND (reference sequence). CDR3 residues: CASSIDKKAGNRSSYEQYF. DNA for the CDR3: TGTGCCAGTAGTATAGATAAGAAGGCTGGGAACAGGAGCTCCTACGAGCAGTACTTC.